This is a list of T cell receptor beta chains from one sample in a study of PD-1 blockade in classical Hodgkin lymphoma. The protocol was immunoSEQ multiplex PCR, while the TCRdb copy is restricted to in-frame clones and leaves out a portion. The sample contains roughly 50,000 clones, 90% of which appear only once. The source material was peripheral blood mononuclear cells (PBMCs), sampled before the fourth cycle of nivolumab. Receptors were obtained from a human donor with classical Hodgkin lymphoma. CDR3s include the opening cysteine and the closing phenylalanine or tryptophan. D genes are given only for firm matches. Where a row states a size, it is once, few, many or the class of an expanded clone; other rows omit it.

j_gene: TRBJ2-1; d_gene: -; v_gene: TRBV7-2; abundance: -; CDR3nt: TGTGCCAGCAGCTACCAGGGGTCCTACAATGAGCAGTTCTTC; CDR3aa: CASSYQGSYNEQFF
j_gene: TRBJ2-1; d_gene: -; v_gene: TRBV7-3; abundance: -; CDR3nt: TGTGCCAGCAGCTCGACGAGAGACCACAATGAGCAGTTCTTC; CDR3aa: CASSSTRDHNEQFF
j_gene: TRBJ1-2; d_gene: -; v_gene: TRBV19; abundance: once; CDR3nt: TGTGCCAGTAGTTTAGCCTCCTATGGCTACACCTTC; CDR3aa: CASSLASYGYTF
j_gene: TRBJ2-2; d_gene: -; v_gene: TRBV5-6; abundance: -; CDR3nt: TGTGCCAGCAGCGTCGGGACTACCGGGGAGCTGTTTTTT; CDR3aa: CASSVGTTGELFF
j_gene: TRBJ2-7; d_gene: TRBD1; v_gene: TRBV15; abundance: -; CDR3nt: TGTGCCACCAGCAGAGGTGGACAGGGGGGCTACGAGCAGTACTTC; CDR3aa: CATSRGGQGGYEQYF
j_gene: TRBJ1-2; d_gene: -; v_gene: TRBV12-5; abundance: once; CDR3nt: TGTGCTAGTGGTTTGCTTGGCTACACCTTC; CDR3aa: CASGLLGYTF
j_gene: TRBJ2-1; d_gene: TRBD2; v_gene: TRBV25-1; abundance: -; CDR3nt: TGTGCCAGCAGTGAACGTTGGACTAGCGGGTACAATGAGCAGTTCTTC; CDR3aa: CASSERWTSGYNEQFF
j_gene: TRBJ1-1; d_gene: TRBD1; v_gene: TRBV9; abundance: -; CDR3nt: TGTGCCAGCAGCGTCCGGGACAGGGCATGGGCGGCTGAAGCTTTCTTT; CDR3aa: CASSVRDRAWAAEAFF
j_gene: TRBJ2-3; d_gene: -; v_gene: TRBV21-1; abundance: -; CDR3nt: TGTGCCAGGGAACGGGCAACTTCGCGGGCAGATACGCAGTATTTT; CDR3aa: CARERATSRADTQYF
j_gene: TRBJ2-7; d_gene: TRBD1; v_gene: TRBV5-4; abundance: -; CDR3nt: TGTGCCAGCAGCGCCGGGACAGGGATCATCTACGAGCAGTACTTC; CDR3aa: CASSAGTGIIYEQYF
j_gene: TRBJ1-2; d_gene: -; v_gene: TRBV5-1; abundance: -; CDR3nt: TGCGCCAGCAGCTCGACACAGGGAGTTGGCTACACCTTC; CDR3aa: CASSSTQGVGYTF
j_gene: TRBJ1-1; d_gene: TRBD1; v_gene: TRBV5-1; abundance: once; CDR3nt: TGCGCCAGCAGCGAGACAGGGCATATTGACACTGAAGCTTTCTTT; CDR3aa: CASSETGHIDTEAFF
j_gene: TRBJ1-2; d_gene: -; v_gene: TRBV7-2; abundance: once; CDR3nt: TGTGCCAGCAGCCCACAACAGGGATCTAACTATGGCTACACCTTC; CDR3aa: CASSPQQGSNYGYTF
j_gene: TRBJ1-1; d_gene: -; v_gene: TRBV6-4; abundance: -; CDR3nt: TGTGCCAGCAGACCTGAGGGTGTGGGCACTGAAGCTTTCTTT; CDR3aa: CASRPEGVGTEAFF
j_gene: TRBJ1-2; d_gene: -; v_gene: TRBV27; abundance: -; CDR3nt: TGTGCCAGCAGTTTAGGCCAAGCTAACTATGGCTACACCTTC; CDR3aa: CASSLGQANYGYTF
j_gene: TRBJ1-1; d_gene: -; v_gene: TRBV5-4; abundance: -; CDR3nt: TGTGCCAGCAGCTTGGAGCGAAGGGGCTCGGCTTTCTTT; CDR3aa: CASSLERRGSAFF
j_gene: TRBJ2-5; d_gene: -; v_gene: TRBV27; abundance: -; CDR3nt: TGTGCCAGCAGTTTATCGAAGTGGGAGACCCAGTACTTC; CDR3aa: CASSLSKWETQYF
j_gene: TRBJ2-3; d_gene: -; v_gene: TRBV11-2; abundance: once; CDR3nt: TGTGCCAGCAGCTTAGTTGCGGGAAGCACAGATACGCAGTATTTT; CDR3aa: CASSLVAGSTDTQYF
j_gene: TRBJ2-3; d_gene: -; v_gene: TRBV7-2; abundance: -; CDR3nt: TGTGCCAGCAGCTTAGGTGGAGGGGGGGTTCGTGATACGCAGTATTTT; CDR3aa: CASSLGGGGVRDTQYF
j_gene: TRBJ1-2; d_gene: TRBD1; v_gene: TRBV6-1; abundance: once; CDR3nt: TGTGCCAGCTGGGACAGGGGTAGTTCTAACTATGGCTACACCTTC; CDR3aa: CASWDRGSSNYGYTF
j_gene: TRBJ2-3; d_gene: -; v_gene: TRBV5-8; abundance: few; CDR3nt: TGTGCCAGCAGCTTGACTCTCACAGATACGCAGTATTTT; CDR3aa: CASSLTLTDTQYF
j_gene: TRBJ2-1; d_gene: TRBD2; v_gene: TRBV18; abundance: once; CDR3nt: TGTGCCAGCTCACTAGCGGGAGGGGACAATGAGCAGTTCTTC; CDR3aa: CASSLAGGDNEQFF
j_gene: TRBJ1-4; d_gene: -; v_gene: TRBV15; abundance: -; CDR3nt: TGTGCCACCAGCAGAGATAGGGAGGTTGGAAAACTGTTTTTT; CDR3aa: CATSRDREVGKLFF
j_gene: TRBJ2-1; d_gene: -; v_gene: TRBV6-5; abundance: -; CDR3nt: TGTGCCAGCAGGCACACAGGGGAGCAGTTCTTC; CDR3aa: CASRHTGEQFF
j_gene: TRBJ2-7; d_gene: TRBD2; v_gene: TRBV6-5; abundance: -; CDR3nt: TGTGCCTTCAGACCTGGCGGGAGGGTTTACGAGCAGTACTTC; CDR3aa: CAFRPGGRVYEQYF
j_gene: TRBJ2-7; d_gene: -; v_gene: TRBV11-2; abundance: -; CDR3nt: TGTGCCAGCAGCTCCGAAGGGAGGCCGGGATACGAGCAGTACTTC; CDR3aa: CASSSEGRPGYEQYF
j_gene: TRBJ1-4; d_gene: TRBD1; v_gene: TRBV30; abundance: once; CDR3nt: TGTGCCTGGAGCTCCGGGACAGCCGAAAAACTGTTTTTT; CDR3aa: CAWSSGTAEKLFF
j_gene: TRBJ2-1; d_gene: TRBD2; v_gene: TRBV7-3; abundance: -; CDR3nt: TGTGCCAGCAGCTGGGGGCTAGCGGGTTACAATGAGCAGTTCTTC; CDR3aa: CASSWGLAGYNEQFF
j_gene: TRBJ2-1; d_gene: TRBD2; v_gene: TRBV4-1; abundance: few; CDR3nt: TGCGCCAGCAGCCAAGCGGGAGGGAGCTCCTACAATGAGCAGTTCTTC; CDR3aa: CASSQAGGSSYNEQFF
j_gene: TRBJ2-1; d_gene: -; v_gene: TRBV30; abundance: -; CDR3nt: TGTGCCTGGTGGGCAGGGACACCTGAGCAGTTCTTC; CDR3aa: CAWWAGTPEQFF